Listed here are 27 T cell receptor beta chains from one sample, sequenced in a study of blood T cell repertoires in COVID-19. Using immunoSEQ multiplex PCR, the repertoire was profiled, and TCRdb retains in-frame clones only, with some absent. This sample has roughly 180,000 clones, with 87% found just once. The sequenced material came from PBMCs or T cells enriched from blood (not recorded which). The receptors here all came from a woman aged 25-40 years who had recovered from COVID-19.

The gene calls are TRBV11-3 and TRBJ1-3, with a tentative D call TRBD1 (6 bases). Trimming removed 5 bases at V and 4 bases at J, with 9 bases between. The CDR3 loop spans 13 amino acids. Germline CDR1 is SGHNT and CDR2 is YENEEA. In DNA, the CDR3 is TGTGCCAGCAGCACCGGACAGGGAAACACCATATATTTT. Residues: CASSTGQGNTIYF.

The chain carries TRBV19 and TRBJ1-2; 8 bases match TRBD1. This CDR3 contains 14 residues. V shed 5 bases and J 3 bases; nucleotides not matched to a gene: 5. The germline gives CDR1 LNHDA, CDR2 SQIVND (reference sequence). The CDR3 protein is CASSLMTGDYGYTF. The CDR3, as DNA: TGTGCCAGTAGTTTAATGACAGGGGACTATGGCTACACCTTC.

V usage is TRBV9 and J usage is TRBJ2-5; D might be TRBD2 (6 bases). The CDR3 length is 14 residues. The V gene's germline CDR1 is SGDLS and CDR2 YYNGEE. Between the trimmed V and J ends, which lost 3 bases and 3 bases, there was a span of 12 bases. CDR3 sequence reads: CASSAGTLEETQYF. CDR3 DNA: TGTGCCAGCAGCGCCGGGACTCTCGAAGAGACCCAGTACTTC.

This clone was observed once. J is TRBJ1-2 and V is TRBV9, with no clear D. V lost 6 bases and J lost 8, with 17 bases in between. The CDR3 has 13 amino acids. CDR1 is SGDLS, CDR2 YYNGEE, per germline. As DNA, the CDR3 is TGTGCCAGCACCGAGATACCAGACGGGGGCTACACCTTC. This encodes CASTEIPDGGYTF.

This chain links TRBV4-1 with TRBJ2-3; D perhaps matches TRBD2 (6 bases). The CDR3 is 16 residues long. Trimming pared 1 base from V and 4 bases from J, leaving 15 bases between. Per germline, CDR1 MGHRA and CDR2 YSYEKL. CDR3 bases: TGCGCCAGCAGCCAAGGGGAGACGGGAGTCCCAGATACGCAGTATTTT. It codes for CASSQGETGVPDTQYF.

The gene calls are TRBV6-5 and TRBJ1-3, with 7 bases identical to TRBD1. With 4 bases clipped from V and 2 bases from J, the junction kept 8 bases outside the gene matches. Germline CDR1 is MNHEY and CDR2 is SVGAGI. This CDR3 has 16 amino acids. CDR3 sequence: CASSSGQRHPGNTIYF. For the CDR3, the DNA is TGTGCCAGCAGTTCGGGACAGAGACACCCTGGAAACACCATATATTTT.

This chain uses TRBV25-1 with TRBJ2-7, with D unresolved. Per the germline V gene, CDR1 is MGHDK and CDR2 is SYGVNS. This CDR3 is built from 15 residues. V gave up 6 bases and J gave up 2 bases, with 17 bases separating them. CDR3 amino acids: CASRSAADETYEQYF. Written as DNA, the CDR3 is TGTGCCAGCAGGTCCGCGGCAGACGAAACCTACGAGCAGTACTTC.

The J gene is TRBJ1-1, the V gene TRBV25-1; D remains unclear. V was clipped by 6 bases and J by 1 base, with 15 bases between them. Germline CDR1 and CDR2: MGHDK and SYGVNS. There are 15 residues in the CDR3. This CDR3 is CASSPRTGENTEAFF. CDR3 DNA sequence: TGTGCCAGCAGCCCCAGGACGGGAGAGAACACTGAAGCTTTCTTT.

V and J are TRBV2 and TRBJ2-5; TRBD2 aligns across 11 bases. Germline V lookup: CDR1 SNHLY, CDR2 FYNNEI. The CDR3 spans 15 residues. With V trimmed by 6 bases and J by 5 bases, 8 bases remained unmatched. CDR3: CASRDPSGGLETQYF. In DNA, the CDR3 is TGTGCCAGCAGGGACCCTAGCGGGGGGTTGGAGACCCAGTACTTC.

The chain is built from TRBV14 and TRBJ2-5, with 13 bases matching TRBD2. Trimming cost V 3 bases and J 5 bases; bases outside gene matches: 6. The CDR3 covers 16 residues. Germline V gives CDR1 SGHDN, CDR2 FVKESK. In DNA, the CDR3 is TGTGCCAGCAGCCACCGGACTAGCGGGAGTATTGAGACCCAGTACTTC. It yields the protein CASSHRTSGSIETQYF. Full variable domain (rest looked up from reference TRBV14 and TRBJ2-5): EAGVTQFPSHSVIEKGQTVTLRCDPISGHDNLYWYRRVMGKEIKFLLHFVKESKQDESGMPNNRFLAERTGGTYSTLKVQPAELEDSGVYFCASSHRTSGSIETQYFGPGTRLLVL.

The chain is built from TRBV25-1 and TRBJ1-2; D is possibly TRBD1 (5 bases). V was trimmed by 6 bases and J by 6 bases, leaving 11 bases between them. Germline V CDR1 and CDR2: MGHDK, SYGVNS. The CDR3 runs to 12 residues. The CDR3 protein is CASRPQGNGYTF. CDR3 DNA sequence: TGTGCCAGCAGACCCCAGGGCAATGGCTACACCTTC.

The count of this clone is one. V and J are TRBV7-2 and TRBJ1-1; D is ambiguous. Germline CDR1 reads SGHTA; CDR2 reads FQGNSA. This CDR3 is built from 15 residues. The germline V and J ends were trimmed by 2 bases and 1 base, with 11 bases remaining between them. CDR3 bases: TGTGCCAGCAGCTTAAATAGCGGAGAGAACACTGAAGCTTTCTTT. This gives the protein CASSLNSGENTEAFF.

The chain has TRBV7-3 and TRBJ2-3, with TRBD1 as a possible D gene (6 bases). This CDR3 is 14 amino acids long. CDR1 is SGHTA and CDR2 is FQGTGA in the germline V gene. V gave up 5 bases and J gave up 4 bases, with 13 bases separating them. CDR3 protein: CASSLQGRADTQYF. CDR3 nucleotide sequence: TGTGCCAGCAGCCTACAGGGTCGGGCAGATACGCAGTATTTT.

The chain couples TRBV11-2 to TRBJ1-1; D not certain. V was clipped by 7 bases and J by 0 bases, with 9 bases between them. Per germline, CDR1 SGHAT and CDR2 FQNNGV. This CDR3 contains 13 residues. The CDR3 region is CASTSPVNTEAFF. Written as DNA, the CDR3 is TGTGCCAGCACCTCCCCAGTGAACACTGAAGCTTTCTTT.

This clone was seen only a few times. V usage is TRBV5-1 and J usage is TRBJ1-6, with TRBD1 as a possible D gene (6 bases). Germline loops: CDR1 SGHRS, CDR2 YFSETQ. The CDR3 has 16 amino acids. V was cut by 3 bases and J by 8 bases, with 18 bases left in between. The CDR3 here is CASSSLPGGGDSPLHF. DNA of the CDR3: TGCGCCAGCAGCTCCCTTCCGGGTGGGGGCGATTCACCCCTCCACTTT.

The chain uses TRBV6-5 and TRBJ1-3, with TRBD1 matching 9 bases. This CDR3 contains 16 residues. The trim removed 4 bases at V and 4 bases at J, leaving 8 bases unmatched. Per the germline V gene, CDR1 is MNHEY and CDR2 is SVGAGI. The CDR3 coding sequence is TGTGCCAGCAGTTTGACCGGGACAGGGATCGGAAACACCATATATTTT. The encoded protein is CASSLTGTGIGNTIYF.

The chain combines TRBV4-2 with TRBJ1-1; D call uncertain. The CDR3 loop spans 15 amino acids. The germline V gene encodes CDR1 LGHNA and CDR2 YNFKEQ. Trimming took 0 bases from V and 3 from J, leaving 11 bases between them. CDR3 DNA: TGTGCCAGCAGCCAAGACCACGCCCGGGACACTGAAGCTTTCTTT. It codes for CASSQDHARDTEAFF.

This clone was detected once. CDR3: CASSAGQGSYNEQFF. Here the CDR3 DNA reads TGTGCCAGCAGCGCAGGACAGGGATCCTACAATGAGCAGTTCTTC. The chain carries TRBV9 and TRBJ2-1; 8 bases are a match to TRBD1. The V gene end was trimmed by 3 bases and the J gene end by 1 base; junction bases not matched to a gene: 3. CDR1 and CDR2 from the germline V gene are SGDLS and YYNGEE. The CDR3 length is 15 residues.

CDR3 sequence (DNA): TGTGCCAGCAGTTATAGCAGGGGGAGCAATCAGCCCCAGCATTTT. It is translated as CASSYSRGSNQPQHF. V usage is TRBV6-2 or TRBV6-3 and J usage is TRBJ1-5; 7 bases align to TRBD1. The V gene end was trimmed by 3 bases and the J gene end by 1 base; junction bases not matched to a gene: 3. CDR1 and CDR2 (germline): MNHEY, SVGEGT. CDR3 length: 15 residues.

The chain couples TRBV25-1 to TRBJ1-1, with 9 bases identical to TRBD1. With 7 bases clipped from V and 4 bases from J, the junction kept 4 bases outside the gene matches. Germline CDR1 is MGHDK and CDR2 is SYGVNS. The CDR3 extends over 13 amino acids. CDR3 nucleotide sequence: TGTGCCAGCATCGGACAGGGGACCACTGAAGCTTTCTTT. Translated, it gives CASIGQGTTEAFF.

The chain joins TRBV7-2 to TRBJ1-5; TRBD1 agrees at 9 bases. The CDR3 has 14 amino acids. With 2 bases clipped from V and 6 bases from J, the junction kept 2 bases outside the gene matches. Germline assignment: CDR1 SGHTA and CDR2 FQGNSA. CDR3 loop: CASSLKTGGQPQHF. CDR3 sequence (DNA): TGTGCCAGCAGCTTAAAGACAGGGGGTCAGCCCCAGCATTTT.

The rearrangement uses TRBV2 and TRBJ2-5, with 7 positions matching TRBD2. Germline CDR1 SNHLY, CDR2 FYNNEI. The CDR3 runs 15 residues. Trimming at V came to 8 bases and at J to 0 bases, leaving 9 bases not matched to a gene. The CDR3 nucleotides read TGTGCCAGCTTTTTCCTAGCGGCTAACCAAGAGACCCAGTACTTC. Residues: CASFFLAANQETQYF. The entire variable domain, with the rest obtained from reference TRBV2 and TRBJ2-5, is as follows: EPEVTQTPSHQVTQMGQEVILRCVPISNHLYFYWYRQILGQKVEFLVSFYNNEISEKSEIFDDQFSVERPDGSNFTLKIRSTKLEDSAMYFCASFFLAANQETQYFGPGTRLLVL.

The V and J genes are TRBV6-2 or TRBV6-3 and TRBJ2-7; the D gene is possibly TRBD1 (6 bases). Per germline, CDR1 MNHEY and CDR2 SVGEGT. The CDR3 is 20 amino acids. The germline V and J ends were trimmed by 2 bases and 2 bases, with 28 bases remaining between them. This CDR3 reads CASSYLAGTSSIEFTYEQYF. CDR3 coding DNA: TGTGCCAGCAGTTACCTAGCCGGGACATCGTCTATCGAATTTACCTACGAGCAGTACTTC.

V and J are TRBV5-1 and TRBJ1-1; TRBD1 might be the D (5 bases). There are 16 residues in the CDR3. With 2 bases removed from V and 2 bases from J, the gap between germline ends came to 16 bases. Germline V gene lookup returns CDR1 SGHRS and CDR2 YFSETQ. The CDR3 DNA is TGCGCCAGCAGCTTTGGTACAGGCGTGGTAAACACTGAAGCTTTCTTT. Translated, it gives CASSFGTGVVNTEAFF.

This chain uses TRBV6-4 with TRBJ2-7, with TRBD2 matching over 8 bases. Trimming at V came to 1 base and at J to 2 bases, leaving 4 bases not matched to a gene. The CDR3 totals 15 residues. CDR1 MRHNA and CDR2 SNTAGT come from the germline V gene. The CDR3 is CASSDLRLATYEQYF. CDR3 bases: TGTGCCAGCAGTGACTTGAGACTAGCGACCTACGAGCAGTACTTC.

The chain employs TRBV19 and TRBJ2-3, with 9 bases that match TRBD1. CDR1 and CDR2 (germline): LNHDA, SQIVND (reference sequence). The length of the CDR3 is 15 residues. V shed 6 bases and J 6 bases; nucleotides not matched to a gene: 10. The CDR3 coding sequence is TGTGCCAGTAGCCATCGGGACAGGGTATCCGATACGCAGTATTTT. This sequence encodes CASSHRDRVSDTQYF. The whole variable domain, remainder taken from reference TRBV19 and TRBJ2-3, is DGGITQSPKYLFRKEGQNVTLSCEQNLNHDAMYWYRQDPGQGLRLIYYSQIVNDFQKGDIAEGYSVSREKKESFPLTVTSAQKNPTAFYLCASSHRDRVSDTQYFGPGTRLTVL.

The chain employs TRBV20-1 and TRBJ2-7, with no clear D. The V gene's germline CDR1 is DFQATT and CDR2 SNEGSKA (reference sequence). The germline V and J ends were trimmed by 0 bases and 3 bases, with 3 bases remaining between them. This CDR3 has 11 residues. CDR3 region: CSARDNYEQYF. CDR3 nucleotide sequence: TGCAGTGCTAGAGATAACTACGAGCAGTACTTC.